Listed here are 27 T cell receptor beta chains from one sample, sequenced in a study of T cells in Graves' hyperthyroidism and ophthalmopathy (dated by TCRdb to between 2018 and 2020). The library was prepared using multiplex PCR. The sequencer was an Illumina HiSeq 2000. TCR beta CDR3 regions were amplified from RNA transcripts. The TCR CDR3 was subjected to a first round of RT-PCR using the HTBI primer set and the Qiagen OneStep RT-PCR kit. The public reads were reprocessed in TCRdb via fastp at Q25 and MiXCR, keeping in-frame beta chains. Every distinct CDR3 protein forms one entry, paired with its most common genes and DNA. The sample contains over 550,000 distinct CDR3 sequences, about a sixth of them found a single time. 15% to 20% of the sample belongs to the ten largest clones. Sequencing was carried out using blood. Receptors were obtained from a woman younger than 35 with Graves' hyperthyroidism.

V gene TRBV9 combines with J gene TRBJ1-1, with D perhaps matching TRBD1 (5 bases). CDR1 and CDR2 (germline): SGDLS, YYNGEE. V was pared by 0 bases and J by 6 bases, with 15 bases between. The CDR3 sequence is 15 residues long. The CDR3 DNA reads TGTGCCAGCAGCGTAGAGGGTGGGGGGGACGCTGAAGCTTTCTTT. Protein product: CASSVEGGGDAEAFF.

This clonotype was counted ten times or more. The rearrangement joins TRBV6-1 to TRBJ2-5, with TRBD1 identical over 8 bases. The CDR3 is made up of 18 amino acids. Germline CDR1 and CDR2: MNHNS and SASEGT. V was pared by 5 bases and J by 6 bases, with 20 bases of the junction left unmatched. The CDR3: CASSFEKKQGAGVKTQYF. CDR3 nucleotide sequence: TGTGCCAGCAGTTTCGAGAAGAAGCAGGGGGCCGGGGTAAAGACCCAGTACTTC.

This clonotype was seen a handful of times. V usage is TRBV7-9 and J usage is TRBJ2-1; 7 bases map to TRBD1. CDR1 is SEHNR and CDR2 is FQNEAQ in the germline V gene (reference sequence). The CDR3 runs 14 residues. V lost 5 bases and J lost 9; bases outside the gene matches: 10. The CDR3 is CASSPGQVPGEQFF. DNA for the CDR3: TGTGCCAGCAGCCCAGGACAGGTTCCGGGTGAGCAGTTCTTC.

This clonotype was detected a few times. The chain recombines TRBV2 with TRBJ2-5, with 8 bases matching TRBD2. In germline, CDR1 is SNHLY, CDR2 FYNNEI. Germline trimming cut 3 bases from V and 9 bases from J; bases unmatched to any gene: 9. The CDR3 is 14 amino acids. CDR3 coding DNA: TGTGCCAGCAGTGAGGGGACTAGTGGGGTGGCCCAGTACTTC. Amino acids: CASSEGTSGVAQYF.

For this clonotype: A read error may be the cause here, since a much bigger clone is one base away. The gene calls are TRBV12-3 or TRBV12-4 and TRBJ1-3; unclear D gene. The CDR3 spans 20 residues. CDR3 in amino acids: CASRPRSDPEELHSGNTTYF. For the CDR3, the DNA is TGTGCCAGCAGACCTCGTTCTGACCCGGAGGAGCTCCACTCTGGAAACACCACATATTTT.

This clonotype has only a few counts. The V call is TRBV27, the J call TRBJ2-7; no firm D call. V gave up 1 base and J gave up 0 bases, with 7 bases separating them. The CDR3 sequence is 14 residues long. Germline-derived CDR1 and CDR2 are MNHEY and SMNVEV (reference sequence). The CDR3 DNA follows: TGTGCCAGCAGTTTATTTGGCAACTCCTACGAGCAGTACTTC. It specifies CASSLFGNSYEQYF.

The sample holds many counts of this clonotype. For the CDR3, the DNA is TGTGCCACCAGTGACCCCACTATGGACGGTCGAAAGTTCTTC. This gives the protein CATSDPTMDGRKFF. The V gene is TRBV24-1, the J gene TRBJ2-1; D is unresolved. The CDR3 contains 14 residues. Trimming pared 4 bases from V and 14 bases from J, leaving 20 bases between. The germline V gene encodes CDR1 KGHDR and CDR2 SFDVKD.

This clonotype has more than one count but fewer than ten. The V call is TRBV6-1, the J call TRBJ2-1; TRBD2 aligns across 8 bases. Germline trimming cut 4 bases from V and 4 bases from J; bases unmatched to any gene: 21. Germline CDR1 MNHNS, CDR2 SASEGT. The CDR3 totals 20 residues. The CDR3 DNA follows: TGTGCCAGCAGTGTCCTCCGGGATTTACTAGCGGCCCGGGATTACAATGAGCAGTTCTTC. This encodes CASSVLRDLLAARDYNEQFF.

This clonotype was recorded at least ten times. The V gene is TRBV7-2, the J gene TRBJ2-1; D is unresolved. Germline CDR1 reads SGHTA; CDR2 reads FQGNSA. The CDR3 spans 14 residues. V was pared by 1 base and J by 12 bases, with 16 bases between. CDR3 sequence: CASSLGGQAIGQFF. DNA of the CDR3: TGTGCCAGCAGCTTAGGGGGTCAGGCGATCGGGCAGTTCTTC.

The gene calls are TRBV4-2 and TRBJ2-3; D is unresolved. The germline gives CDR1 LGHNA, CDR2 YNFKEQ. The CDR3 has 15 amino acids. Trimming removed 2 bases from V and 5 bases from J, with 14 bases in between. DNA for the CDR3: TGTGCCAGCAGCCAACTCGGAATAGCCGGAGATACGCAGTATTTT. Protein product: CASSQLGIAGDTQYF.

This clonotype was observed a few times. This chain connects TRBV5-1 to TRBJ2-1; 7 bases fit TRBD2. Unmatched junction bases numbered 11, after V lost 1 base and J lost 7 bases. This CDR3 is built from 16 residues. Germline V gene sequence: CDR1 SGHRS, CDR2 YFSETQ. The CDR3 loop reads CASSLTGAGRPNEQFF. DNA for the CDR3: TGCGCCAGCAGCTTGACGGGAGCGGGACGGCCAAATGAGCAGTTCTTC.

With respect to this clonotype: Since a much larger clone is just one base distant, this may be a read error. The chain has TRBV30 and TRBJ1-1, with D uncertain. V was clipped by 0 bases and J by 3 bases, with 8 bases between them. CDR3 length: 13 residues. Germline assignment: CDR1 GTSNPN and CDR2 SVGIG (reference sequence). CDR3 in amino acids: CAWSVLQDTEAFF. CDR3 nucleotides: TGTGCCTGGAGTGTACTGCAGGACACTGAAGCTTTCTTT.

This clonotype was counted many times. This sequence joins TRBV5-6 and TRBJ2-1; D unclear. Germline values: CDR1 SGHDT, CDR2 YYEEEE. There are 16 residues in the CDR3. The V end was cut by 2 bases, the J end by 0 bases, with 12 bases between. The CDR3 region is CASSFASEISYNEQFF. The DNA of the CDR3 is TGTGCCAGCAGCTTTGCATCGGAGATCTCCTACAATGAGCAGTTCTTC.

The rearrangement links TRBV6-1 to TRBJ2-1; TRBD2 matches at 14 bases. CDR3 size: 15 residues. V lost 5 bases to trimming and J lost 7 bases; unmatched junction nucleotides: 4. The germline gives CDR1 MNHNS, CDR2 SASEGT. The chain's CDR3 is CASSRLAGGQNEQFF. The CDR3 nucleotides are TGTGCCAGCAGTCGACTAGCGGGGGGGCAGAATGAGCAGTTCTTC.

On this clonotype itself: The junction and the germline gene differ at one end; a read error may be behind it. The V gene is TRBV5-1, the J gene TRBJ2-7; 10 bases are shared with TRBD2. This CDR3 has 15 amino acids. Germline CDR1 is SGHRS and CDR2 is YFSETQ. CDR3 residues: CASSVTSGISYEPYF. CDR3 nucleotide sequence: TGCGCCAGCAGCGTCACTAGCGGGATCTCCTACGAGCCGTACTTC.

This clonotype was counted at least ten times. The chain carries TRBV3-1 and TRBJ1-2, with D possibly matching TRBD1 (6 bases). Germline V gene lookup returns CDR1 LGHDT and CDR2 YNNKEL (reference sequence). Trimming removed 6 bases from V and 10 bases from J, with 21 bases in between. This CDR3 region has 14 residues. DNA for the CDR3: TGTGCCAGCAGTCGAGTACAGGGCGTTTTGCTCTACACCTTC. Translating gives CASSRVQGVLLYTF.

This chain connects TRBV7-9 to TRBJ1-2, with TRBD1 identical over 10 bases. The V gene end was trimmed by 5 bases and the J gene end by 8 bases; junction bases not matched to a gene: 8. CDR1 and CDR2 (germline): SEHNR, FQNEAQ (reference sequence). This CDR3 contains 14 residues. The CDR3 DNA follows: TGTGCCAGCAGCCTGACAGGGGGCGCAGAGGGCTACACCTTC. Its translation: CASSLTGGAEGYTF.

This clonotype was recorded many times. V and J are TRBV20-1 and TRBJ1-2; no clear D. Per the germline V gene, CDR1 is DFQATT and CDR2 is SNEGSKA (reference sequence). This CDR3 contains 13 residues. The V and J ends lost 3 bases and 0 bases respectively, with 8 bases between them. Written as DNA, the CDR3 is TGCAGTGCTAGTCCAGGAGCTAACTATGGCTACACCTTC. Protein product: CSASPGANYGYTF.

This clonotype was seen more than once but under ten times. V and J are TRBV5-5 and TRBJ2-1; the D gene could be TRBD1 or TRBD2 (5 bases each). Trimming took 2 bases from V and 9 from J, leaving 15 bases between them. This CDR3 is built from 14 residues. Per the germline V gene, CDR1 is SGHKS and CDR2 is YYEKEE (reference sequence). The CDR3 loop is CASSLRGDRSEQFF. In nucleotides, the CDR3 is TGTGCCAGCAGCTTACGAGGGGATCGGAGTGAGCAGTTCTTC.

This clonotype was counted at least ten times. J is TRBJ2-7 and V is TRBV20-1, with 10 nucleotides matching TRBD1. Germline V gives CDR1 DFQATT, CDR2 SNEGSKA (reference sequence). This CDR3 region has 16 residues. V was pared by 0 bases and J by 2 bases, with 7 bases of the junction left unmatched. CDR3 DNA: TGCAGTGCTAGAGATCCGGGACAGGGGCTGCCCTACGAGCAGTACTTC. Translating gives CSARDPGQGLPYEQYF.

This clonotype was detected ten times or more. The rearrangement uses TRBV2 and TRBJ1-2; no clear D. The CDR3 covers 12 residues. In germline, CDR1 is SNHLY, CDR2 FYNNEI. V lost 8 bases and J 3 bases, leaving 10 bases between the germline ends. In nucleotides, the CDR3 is TGTGCCAGCCTAGACCCTGACTATGGCTACACCTTC. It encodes CASLDPDYGYTF.

The CDR3, as DNA: TGTGCCAGCAGTGAACGACAGTCGAGACAGCCCCAGCATTTT. Translating gives CASSERQSRQPQHF. The chain couples TRBV2 to TRBJ1-5, with a possible D match to TRBD1 (5 bases). The CDR3 runs 14 residues. Germline CDR1 is SNHLY and CDR2 is FYNNEI. The ends were cut back, 2 bases at V and 7 bases at J, with 12 bases in the middle.

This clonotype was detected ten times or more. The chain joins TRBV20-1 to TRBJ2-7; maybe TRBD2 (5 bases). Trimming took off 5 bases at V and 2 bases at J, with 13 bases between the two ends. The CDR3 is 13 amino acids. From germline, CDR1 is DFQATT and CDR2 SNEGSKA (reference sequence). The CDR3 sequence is CSASLTGAYEQYF. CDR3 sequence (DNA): TGCAGTGCTTCCCTAACCGGGGCCTACGAGCAGTACTTC.

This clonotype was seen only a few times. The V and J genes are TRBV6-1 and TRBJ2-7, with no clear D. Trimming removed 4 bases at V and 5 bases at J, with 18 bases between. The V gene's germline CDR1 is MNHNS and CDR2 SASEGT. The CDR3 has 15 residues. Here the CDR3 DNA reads TGTGCCAGCAGTGTACGAGACGGTGAGTTCAACGAGCAGTACTTC. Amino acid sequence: CASSVRDGEFNEQYF.

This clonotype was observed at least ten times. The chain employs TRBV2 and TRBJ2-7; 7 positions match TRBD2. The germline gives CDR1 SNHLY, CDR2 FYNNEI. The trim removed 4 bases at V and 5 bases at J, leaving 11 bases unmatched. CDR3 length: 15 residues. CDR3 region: CASSGRLAERNEQYF. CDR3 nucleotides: TGTGCCAGCAGTGGTCGGCTAGCGGAACGAAACGAGCAGTACTTC.

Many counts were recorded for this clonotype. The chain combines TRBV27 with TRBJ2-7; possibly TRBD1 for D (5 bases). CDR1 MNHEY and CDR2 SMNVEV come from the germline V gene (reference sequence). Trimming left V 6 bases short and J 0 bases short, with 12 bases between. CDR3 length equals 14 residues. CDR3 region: CASRRLDTSYEQYF. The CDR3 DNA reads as TGTGCCAGCAGGAGATTGGACACCTCCTACGAGCAGTACTTC.

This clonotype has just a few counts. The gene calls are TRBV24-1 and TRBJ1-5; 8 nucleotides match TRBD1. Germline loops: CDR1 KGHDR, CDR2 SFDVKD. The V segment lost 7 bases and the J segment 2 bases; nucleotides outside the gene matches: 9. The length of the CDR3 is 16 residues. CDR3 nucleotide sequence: TGTGCCACCAGCGATCCACAGGGGGGGGGCAATCAGCCCCAGCATTTT. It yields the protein CATSDPQGGGNQPQHF.